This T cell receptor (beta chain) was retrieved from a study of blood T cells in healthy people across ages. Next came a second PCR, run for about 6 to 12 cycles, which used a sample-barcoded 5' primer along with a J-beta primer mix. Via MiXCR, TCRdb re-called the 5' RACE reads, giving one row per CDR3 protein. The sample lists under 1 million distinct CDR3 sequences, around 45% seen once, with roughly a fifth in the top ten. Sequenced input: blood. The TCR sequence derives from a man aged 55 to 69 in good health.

CDR3 coding DNA: TGTGCCAGCAGCCCCACAGGGGAGGTCGGGGAGCTGTTTTTT. This translates into CASSPTGEVGELFF. The chain links TRBV12-3 or TRBV12-4 to TRBJ2-2; a possible D gene is TRBD1 (7 bases). This CDR3 is 14 amino acids long. The germline V and J ends were trimmed by 6 bases and 7 bases, with 15 bases remaining between them.